This is a list of T cell receptor beta chains from one sample in a study of control samples from healthy donors and cancer patients. TCRdb's copy holds only in-frame clones and misses some; the assay was immunoSEQ multiplex PCR. The sample records about 79,000 clones, roughly 93% being singletons. Source material: PBMCs. The origin of the receptors is a woman in her forties with lung cancer. The CDR3 runs from the conserved cysteine through the conserved F or W. A D gene is named only where the DNA matches it firmly. Some rows have no size entry. The others give once, few or many, or a class for an expanded clone.

DNA,CDR3,J,size,V,D
TGTGCCAGCAGCTTAGATTGGGCGGGGGGCCTGGAGGAGCAGTTCTTC,CASSLDWAGGLEEQFF,TRBJ2-1,-,TRBV11-2,TRBD2
TGTGCCAGCAGCTCGCTGGACAGGGGGCCGTACGAGCAGTACTTC,CASSSLDRGPYEQYF,TRBJ2-7,once,TRBV5-6,TRBD1
TGCGCCAGCAGCTTGGGACAGGGAAATTCACCCCTCCACTTT,CASSLGQGNSPLHF,TRBJ1-6,-,TRBV5-1,TRBD1
TGTGCCAGCAGTCAAGGGACTAGCGGGGGCACAGATACGCAGTATTTT,CASSQGTSGGTDTQYF,TRBJ2-3,once,TRBV28,TRBD2
TGCGCCAGCAGCGCCGGGACAGGGACCAACTATGGCTACACCTTC,CASSAGTGTNYGYTF,TRBJ1-2,-,TRBV5-1,TRBD1
TGTGCCAGCAGCCCCGTACTATCAGAAGACTATGGCTACACCTTC,CASSPVLSEDYGYTF,TRBJ1-2,-,TRBV7-9,-
TGTGCCAGCAGCTTCCTGACAGGGAGCTATGGCTACACCTTC,CASSFLTGSYGYTF,TRBJ1-2,-,TRBV5-5,TRBD1
TGTGCCAGCAGCTTCGGGGTAAGCAATCAGCCCCAGCATTTT,CASSFGVSNQPQHF,TRBJ1-5,-,TRBV5-6,-
TGTGCCAGCAGCCAAGAATGGGGTACTGGAAACACCATATATTTT,CASSQEWGTGNTIYF,TRBJ1-3,-,TRBV4-2,-
TGTGCCTGGAGTAGCAGGGGGCGCGTGGATAATTCACCCCTCCACTTT,CAWSSRGRVDNSPLHF,TRBJ1-6,-,TRBV30,TRBD1
TGTGCCACCAGCAGATCGGTAGGGACGGCGACCGAGCAGTACTTC,CATSRSVGTATEQYF,TRBJ2-7,-,TRBV15,-
TGTGCCAGCTCACCAAGATCCTTCCGGGAGAGTGGCTACACCTTC,CASSPRSFRESGYTF,TRBJ1-2,-,TRBV18,-
TGCGCCAGCAGCTTGGGGGGTCAGTATAATTCACCCCTCCACTTT,CASSLGGQYNSPLHF,TRBJ1-6,-,TRBV5-1,-
TGTGCCAGCAGCTTAGTTGTGGGGGGGCCCTATGAGCAGTTCTTC,CASSLVVGGPYEQFF,TRBJ2-1,-,TRBV7-2,-
TGTGCCAGCAGCGCTCGACTATCGGGCTCACCCCTCCACTTT,CASSARLSGSPLHF,TRBJ1-6,-,TRBV9,-
TGTGCCAGTATGGGTGGTAGCAATCAGCCCCAGCATTTT,CASMGGSNQPQHF,TRBJ1-5,-,TRBV19,-
TGTGCCAGTAGCCGAACTGCAAATGGCTACACCTTC,CASSRTANGYTF,TRBJ1-2,once,TRBV19,-
TGTGCCAGCAGCTTAGGGTCGGGGCCGAACACTGAAGCTTTCTTT,CASSLGSGPNTEAFF,TRBJ1-1,few,TRBV7-9,-
TGTGCCAGCAGTCTCGAACCTAACTATGGCTACACCTTC,CASSLEPNYGYTF,TRBJ1-2,-,TRBV6-6,-
TGTGCCAGCAGCCTGCGACGGATCTCTGGAAACACCATATATTTT,CASSLRRISGNTIYF,TRBJ1-3,-,TRBV5-6,-
TGTGCCAGTAGTCCCGGACCGAACACCGGGGAGCTGTTTTTT,CASSPGPNTGELFF,TRBJ2-2,-,TRBV19,-
TGTGCCAGCAGCCAGACTAGCGGTCCCTACAATGAGCAGTTCTTC,CASSQTSGPYNEQFF,TRBJ2-1,-,TRBV7-9,TRBD2
TGTGCCAGCAGCCCCCGGACAGCCCAAGAGACCCAGTACTTC,CASSPRTAQETQYF,TRBJ2-5,-,TRBV5-5,-
TGTGCTAGTGGCCAACAGGGGGCCGTAAAGGCTCCTTCCCCGACTAACTATGGCTACACCTTC,CASGQQGAVKAPSPTNYGYTF,TRBJ1-2,-,TRBV12-5,TRBD1
TGTGCCAGCAGCTTCGGAAACACTGAAGCTTTCTTT,CASSFGNTEAFF,TRBJ1-1,-,TRBV7-9,-
TGTGCCAGTAAGCACCGGGACAGGCGTTCCCCTCTCTTC,CASKHRDRRSPLF,TRBJ2-1,-,TRBV19,TRBD1
TGTGCCAGCAGCCCCGGGGGGGGGACAGGGGAAGCAGAGACCCAGTACTTC,CASSPGGGTGEAETQYF,TRBJ2-5,-,TRBV9,TRBD1
TGTGCCAGCAGTCGACAGGTCGGCGGGGAGCTGTTTTTT,CASSRQVGGELFF,TRBJ2-2,-,TRBV6-2/TRBV6-3,-
TGTGCCAGCAGCCCCTCCGGGGCGGGGGCTTACAATGAGCAGTTCTTC,CASSPSGAGAYNEQFF,TRBJ2-1,once,TRBV3-1/TRBV3-2,-
TGTGCCACCAGCAGAGAAACAGGAATGAACACTGAAGCTTTCTTT,CATSRETGMNTEAFF,TRBJ1-1,-,TRBV15,-
TGTGCCTGGAGTGTAGGTAGCAGGGCTTCAGATACGCAGTATTTT,CAWSVGSRASDTQYF,TRBJ2-3,-,TRBV30,-
TGTGCCAGCAGCCAAAAAGGCGCTGGGACAAGTTCACCCCTCCACTTT,CASSQKGAGTSSPLHF,TRBJ1-6,-,TRBV7-2,-
TGCGCCAGCAGCTTGGATCCAGTCGGAAACACCATATATTTT,CASSLDPVGNTIYF,TRBJ1-3,-,TRBV5-1,-
TGTGCCAGCACCCGGGACTGGAATCAGCCCCAGCATTTT,CASTRDWNQPQHF,TRBJ1-5,-,TRBV7-2,-
TGTGCCAGTAGTATTGGTAGCGGGGTCTCCTCCTACAATGAGCAGTTCTTC,CASSIGSGVSSYNEQFF,TRBJ2-1,-,TRBV19,TRBD2
TGTGCCAGTAGTATAGATCGAGGGGGTAGCACTGAAGCTTTCTTT,CASSIDRGGSTEAFF,TRBJ1-1,-,TRBV19,-
TGTGCCAGCAGCTCCGTATCACACTCTGGGGGGGAGCTGTTTTTT,CASSSVSHSGGELFF,TRBJ2-2,-,TRBV11-1,-
TGTGCCAGCAGCTTTAACACCGGGGAGCTGTTTTTT,CASSFNTGELFF,TRBJ2-2,-,TRBV7-3,-
TGTGCCAGTAGTTTAGACCTTACCTATAATTCACCCCTCCACTTT,CASSLDLTYNSPLHF,TRBJ1-6,-,TRBV19,-
TGCGCCAGCAGCCGGAGCAGACTGGGGTGGGTACCAGATACGCAGTATTTT,CASSRSRLGWVPDTQYF,TRBJ2-3,-,TRBV4-1,-
TGTGCCAGCAGCAGGGGTCCGCAGACAGATAGCAATCAGCCCCAGCATTTT,CASSRGPQTDSNQPQHF,TRBJ1-5,few,TRBV11-2,-